These 22 T cell receptor beta chains were all obtained from the same sample, sequenced in a study of glioma-infiltrating T cells after dendritic cell vaccination. Specified time point: after dendritic cell vaccination, including at tumor progression/relapse. The protocol was immunoSEQ multiplex PCR, while the TCRdb copy is restricted to in-frame clones and leaves out a portion. The sample lists 90,000 to 140,000 clones; around 90% were seen once. The sample here was blood, taken after dendritic cell vaccination. Receptor source: a human donor with glioblastoma.

This chain joins TRBV6-6 and TRBJ2-1; D is undetermined. The V gene's germline CDR1 is MNHNY and CDR2 SVGAGI (reference sequence). V was clipped by 1 base and J by 12 bases, with 7 bases between them. The length of the CDR3 is 11 residues. CDR3 sequence: CASSYLIAQFF. CDR3 bases: TGTGCCAGCAGTTACTTAATAGCGCAGTTCTTC.

V gene TRBV5-1 combines with J gene TRBJ2-2; 9 nucleotides match TRBD2. The CDR3 extends over 15 amino acids. Germline values: CDR1 SGHRS, CDR2 YFSETQ. The V segment lost 4 bases and the J segment 10 bases; nucleotides outside the gene matches: 11. CDR3 coding DNA: TGCGCCAGCAGCCTGGGAACTAGCGGGCTAGAGGAGCTGTTTTTT. This gives the protein CASSLGTSGLEELFF. Supplemented by reference TRBV5-1 and TRBJ2-2, the full variable domain reads KAGVTQTPRYLIKTRGQQVTLSCSPISGHRSVSWYQQTPGQGLQFLFEYFSETQRNKGNFPGRFSGRQFSNSRSEMNVSTLELGDSALYLCASSLGTSGLEELFFGEGSRLTVL.

This rearrangement joins TRBV11-3 to TRBJ1-1; TRBD1 is a possible D gene (5 bases). Trimming took off 5 bases at V and 4 bases at J, with 14 bases between the two ends. Germline assignment: CDR1 SGHNT and CDR2 YENEEA. The CDR3 sequence is 14 residues long. CDR3 amino acids: CASSPARGGTEAFF. In DNA form, the CDR3 reads TGTGCCAGCAGCCCCGCCCGCGGGGGCACTGAAGCTTTCTTT.

CDR3 coding DNA: TGTGCCACCTCCCCCCGGGACAGCTCCTACAATGAGCAGTTCTTC. It encodes CATSPRDSSYNEQFF. The V call is TRBV6-5, the J call TRBJ2-1, with 7 nucleotides matching TRBD1. V lost 10 bases, J lost 0 bases, and 9 bases stayed unmatched. The CDR3 has 15 residues. Germline V gene data show CDR1 as MNHEY and CDR2 as SVGAGI.

The chain recombines TRBV7-6 with TRBJ2-1, with 7 bases identical to TRBD2. The CDR3 extends over 16 amino acids. V lost 2 bases to trimming and J lost 5 bases; unmatched junction nucleotides: 9. The germline V gene encodes CDR1 SGHVS and CDR2 FNYEAQ. This CDR3 is CASSLFSLAVDNEQFF. The CDR3 nucleotides read TGTGCCAGCAGCTTATTTTCCCTAGCGGTGGACAATGAGCAGTTCTTC.

This clone showed up just once. J is TRBJ1-1 and V is TRBV9; TRBD1 is a possible D gene (6 bases). Trimming stripped 3 bases from V and 7 bases from J, with 13 bases between. The germline V gene has CDR1 SGDLS and CDR2 YYNGEE. The CDR3 is 13 residues long. This chain's CDR3 is CASSATGSSEAFF. The CDR3 coding sequence is TGTGCCAGCAGCGCGACAGGTAGTAGTGAAGCTTTCTTT. The full variable domain, its missing parts supplied by reference TRBV9 and TRBJ1-1, is DSGVTQTPKHLITATGQRVTLRCSPRSGDLSVYWYQQSLDQGLQFLIQYYNGEERAKGNILERFSAQQFPDLHSELNLSSLELGDSALYFCASSATGSSEAFFGQGTRLTVV.

The rearrangement uses TRBV5-4 and TRBJ2-5; 9 nucleotides line up with TRBD2. The germline V gene encodes CDR1 SGHNT and CDR2 YYREEE (reference sequence). J lost 5 bases, V lost 4 bases, and 9 bases had no gene match. The length of the CDR3 is 15 residues. The CDR3 loop reads CASSPTAGGWETQYF. DNA of the CDR3: TGTGCCAGCAGCCCGACGGCGGGAGGGTGGGAGACCCAGTACTTC.

The V gene is TRBV7-8, the J gene TRBJ1-5, with 8 nucleotides matching TRBD1. This CDR3 is 14 amino acids long. V lost 5 bases, J lost 6 bases, and 6 bases stayed unmatched. CDR1 and CDR2 (germline): SGHVS, FQNEAQ. CDR3 in amino acids: CASSPGQEFQPQHF. For the CDR3, the DNA is TGTGCCAGCAGCCCGGGACAGGAGTTTCAGCCCCAGCATTTT.

The chain uses TRBV2 and TRBJ2-7, with a weak D call TRBD1 (6 bases). This CDR3 is built from 12 residues. CDR1 is SNHLY, CDR2 FYNNEI, per germline. Deletions cut 5 bases from V and 2 bases from J, with 7 bases between. CDR3 amino acids: CASSRTAYEQYF. The CDR3 region has the DNA TGTGCCAGCAGTCGGACAGCCTACGAGCAGTACTTC.

The chain is built from TRBV11-2 and TRBJ2-1, with 7 bases identical to TRBD2. There are 11 residues in the CDR3. V gave up 4 bases and J gave up 16 bases; unmatched junction bases: 7. Germline V gives CDR1 SGHAT, CDR2 FQNNGV. In DNA form, the CDR3 reads TGTGCCAGCAGCTCGGGACTACAGTCCTTCTTC. Translated, it gives CASSSGLQSFF. Supplemented by reference TRBV11-2 and TRBJ2-1, the full variable domain reads EAGVAQSPRYKIIEKRQSVAFWCNPISGHATLYWYQQILGQGPKLLIQFQNNGVVDDSQLPKDRFSAERLKGVDSTLKIQPAKLEDSAVYLCASSSGLQSFFGPGTRLTVL.

The V and J genes are TRBV11-3 and TRBJ1-2, with TRBD1 matching 8 bases. This CDR3 spans 13 amino acids. In germline, CDR1 is SGHNT, CDR2 YENEEA. J was trimmed by 5 bases and V by 2 bases; bases with no gene match: 1. This CDR3 reads CASSLTGGYGYTF. The CDR3 region has the DNA TGTGCCAGCAGCTTAACAGGGGGATATGGCTACACCTTC.

The V and J genes are TRBV7-9 and TRBJ2-2; TRBD2 matches at 9 bases. The V segment lost 4 bases and the J segment 4 bases; nucleotides outside the gene matches: 13. Germline V gene lookup returns CDR1 SEHNR and CDR2 FQNEAQ (reference sequence). CDR3 length: 18 residues. CDR3 amino acids: CASSWPRLAGASTGELFF. Written as DNA, the CDR3 is TGTGCCAGCAGCTGGCCCCGTTTAGCGGGAGCCAGCACCGGGGAGCTGTTTTTT.

The chain is built from TRBV7-2 and TRBJ1-5; weak D call: TRBD1 (5 bases). Germline V CDR1 and CDR2: SGHTA, FQGNSA. The V end was cut by 7 bases, the J end by 1 base, with 14 bases between. The CDR3 is 15 residues long. In DNA form, the CDR3 reads TGTGCCAGCACCCCGTGGGGCGGAAGCAATCAGCCCCAGCATTTT. Residues: CASTPWGGSNQPQHF.

The chain combines TRBV2 with TRBJ2-2; 8 bases match TRBD2. The CDR3 loop spans 14 amino acids. Per the germline V gene, CDR1 is SNHLY and CDR2 is FYNNEI. V lost 6 bases, J lost 0 bases, and 0 bases stayed unmatched. The CDR3 DNA follows: TGTGCCAGCAGGGGACTAGCGAACACCGGGGAGCTGTTTTTT. Residues: CASRGLANTGELFF.

The genes are TRBV14 and TRBJ2-3; D gene ambiguous. The V end lost 6 bases, the J end lost 2 bases, and 9 bases lay between the germline ends. The CDR3 loop spans 13 amino acids. In germline, CDR1 is SGHDN, CDR2 FVKESK. The CDR3 loop reads CASSPYATDTQYF. The CDR3 nucleotides are TGTGCCAGCAGTCCCTACGCCACAGATACGCAGTATTTT.

The chain has TRBV7-2 and TRBJ2-6, with 8 nucleotides matching TRBD1. After removal of 5 bases from V and 4 bases from J, the junction contained 4 bases not matched to a gene. The CDR3 is 15 amino acids. Germline CDR1 reads SGHTA; CDR2 reads FQGNSA. The chain's CDR3 is CASSRTGTGANVLTF. The CDR3 bases are TGTGCCAGCAGCAGGACAGGGACCGGGGCCAACGTCCTGACTTTC.

The chain has TRBV7-9 and TRBJ2-2; D is possibly TRBD2 (6 bases). The CDR3 contains 16 residues. V dropped 5 bases and J dropped 6 bases, with 19 bases sitting between them. The germline CDR1 and CDR2 sequences are SEHNR and FQNEAQ (reference sequence). CDR3 in amino acids: CASSSPPGGRAGELFF. In nucleotides, the CDR3 is TGTGCCAGCAGCAGTCCCCCCGGGGGACGGGCCGGGGAGCTGTTTTTT.

This clone was counted between two and nine times. J is TRBJ1-6 and V is TRBV25-1; D is uncertain. This CDR3 spans 13 amino acids. Between the trimmed V and J ends, which lost 2 bases and 8 bases, there was a span of 7 bases. The germline V gene has CDR1 MGHDK and CDR2 SYGVNS. The CDR3 sequence: CASSEGLDSPLHF. The CDR3 DNA reads TGTGCCAGCAGTGAAGGGCTGGATTCACCCCTCCACTTT.

The chain is built from TRBV27 and TRBJ1-1, with unresolved D. Germline V lookup: CDR1 MNHEY, CDR2 SMNVEV (reference sequence). V was clipped by 2 bases and J by 11 bases, with 21 bases between them. The CDR3 is made up of 15 amino acids. The CDR3 sequence is CASSLRWPHIPGAFF. The CDR3 DNA sequence: TGTGCCAGCAGTTTAAGGTGGCCTCATATCCCCGGGGCTTTCTTT.

This chain joins TRBV12-5 and TRBJ2-3; 11 bases align to TRBD1. CDR1 and CDR2 (germline): LGHNT, FRNRAP. The CDR3 sequence is 16 residues long. The V and J ends lost 3 bases and 5 bases, in that order; junction bases with no gene match: 7. The CDR3 protein is CASGLAGTGGRDTQYF. The CDR3 coding sequence is TGTGCTAGTGGTTTAGCCGGGACAGGGGGTAGAGATACGCAGTATTTT.

This chain connects TRBV19 to TRBJ2-1; TRBD2 matches at 8 bases. The J segment lost 9 bases and the V segment lost 6 bases, leaving 16 bases of the junction unmatched. From germline, CDR1 is LNHDA and CDR2 SQIVND (reference sequence). The CDR3 is made up of 16 amino acids. The CDR3 DNA follows: TGTGCCAGTAGACCTTGGACTAGCAACCTCGGGGGTGAGCAGTTCTTC. Translating gives CASRPWTSNLGGEQFF.

Only one count was recorded for this clone. The rearrangement uses TRBV30 and TRBJ1-5; D possibly corresponds to TRBD1 (5 bases). The ends were cut back, 0 bases at V and 4 bases at J, with 13 bases in the middle. Germline V gene sequence: CDR1 GTSNPN, CDR2 SVGIG (reference sequence). This CDR3 has 15 amino acids. For the CDR3, the DNA is TGTGCCTGGAGTGTCGGGGGACTTGGGAATCAGCCCCAGCATTTT. Translated: CAWSVGGLGNQPQHF.